The clone carrying this T cell receptor (beta chain) has only a few counts. What it binds is not known. MiXCR was run by TCRdb on the RT-PCR reads, yielding one entry per CDR3 protein. In the table there are about 190,000 distinct CDR3 sequences, approximately 15% of which are singletons. The data belong to a study of response to subunit inactivated influenza vaccine. Trimming removed 0 bases from V and 1 base from J, with 8 bases in between. This CDR3 has 15 residues. Germline loops: CDR1 MNHEY, CDR2 SVGAGI. Overall study results and limits: There was a suggestion from the authors that each seasonal influenza vaccination recruits few new T cells.

This specimen was CD8+ T cells sorted from PBMCs, taken more than 4 days after vaccination. The TCR was taken from a man aged 50 to 59 who received an inactivated influenza vaccine. This chain connects TRBV6-5 to TRBJ2-3; D call uncertain. The CDR3 spells CASSYSSAGTDTQYF. CDR3 DNA: TGTGCCAGCAGTTACTCCTCGGCTGGCACAGATACGCAGTATTTT.